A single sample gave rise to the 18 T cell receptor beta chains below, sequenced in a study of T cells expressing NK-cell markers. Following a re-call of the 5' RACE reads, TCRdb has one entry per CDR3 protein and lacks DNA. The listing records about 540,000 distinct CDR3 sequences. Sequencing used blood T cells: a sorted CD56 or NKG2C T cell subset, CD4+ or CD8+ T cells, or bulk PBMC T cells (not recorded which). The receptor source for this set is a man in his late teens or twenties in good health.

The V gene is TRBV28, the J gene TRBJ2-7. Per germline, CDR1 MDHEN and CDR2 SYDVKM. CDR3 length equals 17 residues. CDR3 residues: CASSFLLSQGISYEQYF.

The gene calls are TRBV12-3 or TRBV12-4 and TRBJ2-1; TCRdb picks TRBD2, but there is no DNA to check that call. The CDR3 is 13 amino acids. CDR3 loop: CAIPGSGMGEQFF.

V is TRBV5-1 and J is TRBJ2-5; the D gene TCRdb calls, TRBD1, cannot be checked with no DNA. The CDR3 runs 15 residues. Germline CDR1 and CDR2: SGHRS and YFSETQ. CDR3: CASSNGGGNEETQYF.

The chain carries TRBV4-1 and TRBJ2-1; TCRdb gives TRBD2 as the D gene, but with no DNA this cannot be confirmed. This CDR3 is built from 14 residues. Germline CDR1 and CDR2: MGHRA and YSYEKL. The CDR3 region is CASSPEVFYNEQFF.

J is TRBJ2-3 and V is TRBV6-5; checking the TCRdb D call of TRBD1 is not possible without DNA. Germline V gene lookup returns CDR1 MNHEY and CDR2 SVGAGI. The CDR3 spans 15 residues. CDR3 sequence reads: CASSYLYRATDTQYF.

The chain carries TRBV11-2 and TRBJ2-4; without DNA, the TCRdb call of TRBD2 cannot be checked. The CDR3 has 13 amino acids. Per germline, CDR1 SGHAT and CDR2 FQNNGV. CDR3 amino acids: CASSSSVVDIQYF.

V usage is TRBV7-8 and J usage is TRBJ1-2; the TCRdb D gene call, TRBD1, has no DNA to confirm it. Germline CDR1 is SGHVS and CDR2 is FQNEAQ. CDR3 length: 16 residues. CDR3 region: CASSLARRDSPYGYTF.

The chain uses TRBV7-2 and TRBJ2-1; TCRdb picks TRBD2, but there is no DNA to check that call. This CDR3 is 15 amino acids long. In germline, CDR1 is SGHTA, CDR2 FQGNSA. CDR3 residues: CASSWTSLKLDEQFF. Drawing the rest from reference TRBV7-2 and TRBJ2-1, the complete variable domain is GAGVSQSPSNKVTEKGKDVELRCDPISGHTALYWYRQSLGQGLEFLIYFQGNSAPDKSGLPSDRFSAERTGGSVSTLTIQRTQQEDSAVYLCASSWTSLKLDEQFFGPGTRLTVL.

The CDR3 loop reads CACSANTGELFF. J is TRBJ2-2 and V is TRBV12-3 or TRBV12-4. The CDR3 is 12 amino acids.

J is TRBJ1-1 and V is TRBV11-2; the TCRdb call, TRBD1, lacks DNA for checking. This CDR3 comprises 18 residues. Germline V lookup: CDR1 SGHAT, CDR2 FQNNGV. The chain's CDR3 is CASSLHGGTGGLNTEAFF.

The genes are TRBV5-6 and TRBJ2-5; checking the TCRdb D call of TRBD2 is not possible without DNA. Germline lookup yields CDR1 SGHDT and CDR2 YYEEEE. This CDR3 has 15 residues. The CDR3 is CASSPGLAIGATQYF.

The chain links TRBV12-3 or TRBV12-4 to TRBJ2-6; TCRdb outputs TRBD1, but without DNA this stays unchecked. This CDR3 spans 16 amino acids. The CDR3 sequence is CASRRTGDYGANVLTF.

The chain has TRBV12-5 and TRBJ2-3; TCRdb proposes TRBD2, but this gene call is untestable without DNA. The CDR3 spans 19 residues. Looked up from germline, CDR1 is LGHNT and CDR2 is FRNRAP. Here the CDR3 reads CASGLVRLRETPDTDTQYF.

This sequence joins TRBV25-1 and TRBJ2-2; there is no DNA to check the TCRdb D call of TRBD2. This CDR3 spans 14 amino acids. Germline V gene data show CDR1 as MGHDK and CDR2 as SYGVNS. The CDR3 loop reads CASSPRWGAGELFF.

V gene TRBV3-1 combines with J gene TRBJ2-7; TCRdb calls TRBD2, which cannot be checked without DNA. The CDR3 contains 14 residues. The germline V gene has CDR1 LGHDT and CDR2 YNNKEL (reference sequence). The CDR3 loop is CASSQAASSYEQYF.

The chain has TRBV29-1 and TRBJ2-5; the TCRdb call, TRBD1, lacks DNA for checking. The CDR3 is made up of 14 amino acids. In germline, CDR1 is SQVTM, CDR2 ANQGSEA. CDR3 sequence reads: CSVAFRGAGETQYF.

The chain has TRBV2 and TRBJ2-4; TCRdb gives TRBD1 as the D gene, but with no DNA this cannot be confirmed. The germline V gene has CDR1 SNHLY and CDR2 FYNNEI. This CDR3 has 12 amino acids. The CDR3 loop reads CACRGRRNIQYF.

The CDR3 protein is CSALSHHSRDLETQYF. V usage is TRBV20-1 and J usage is TRBJ2-5; TCRdb outputs TRBD1, but without DNA this stays unchecked. Germline V gene sequence: CDR1 DFQATT, CDR2 SNEGSKA (reference sequence). The CDR3 is 16 residues long.